One TCR beta chain is described in this entry. Its target is not known. These data originate in a study of T-cell memory formation after mild COVID-19. The CDR3 consists of 14 residues. With 2 bases removed from V and 8 bases from J, the gap between germline ends came to 15 bases. The germline CDR1 and CDR2 sequences are SGDLS and YYNGEE. 5'RACE with constant-segment primers yielded barcoded, UMI-tagged TCR alpha and TCR beta cDNA libraries. In TCRdb, the 5' RACE reads were re-called with MiXCR into one record per CDR3 protein. The repertoire consists of tens of thousands of distinct CDR3 sequences, with about a quarter occurring once and the leading ten covering 40% to 45%. General study results and limits: Pre-infection memory showed some responding clones, and this suggested that cross-reactive memory joined. Chiefly within CM and EM were the contracting CD4+ clones; CD8+ ones were within EMRA.

The sample was PBMCs or a T cell subset sorted from them (not recorded which). The chain uses TRBV9 and TRBJ2-3; D possibly uses TRBD1 or TRBD2 (6 bases each). This clonotype was sampled from a man aged 18 to 29 who had mild COVID-19 (a few samples of this study predate the infection). Cell type and time point are not known. This CDR3 reads CASSVGGPPATQYF. In nucleotides, the CDR3 is TGTGCCAGCAGCGTCGGGGGCCCGCCAGCTACGCAGTATTTT.